This T cell receptor (beta chain) was identified in a study of naive and memory T cell subsets. Two oligonucleotides, mixed equimolar, formed the beta constant-region primer covering TRBC1 and TRBC2. TCRdb independently ran MiXCR on the UMI-ligation and nested PCR reads; one entry per CDR3 protein. The sample contains roughly 98,000 distinct CDR3 sequences, around 6.5% of which appear only once. The CDR3 has 17 amino acids. Sequenced: central memory CD4+ T cells from blood. The origin of this receptor is a human donor in good health. The rearrangement joins TRBV21-1 to TRBJ2-4; TRBD1, the D gene given by the table, was not confirmed from the DNA. TRBV21-1 is a pseudogene locus. The CDR3 protein is CASSARRGILAKNIQYF. The CDR3 bases are TGTGCCAGCAGCGCAAGACGGGGGATCCTAGCCAAAAACATTCAGTACTTC.